The 25 T cell receptor beta chains below were found in one sample sequenced in a study of T cells in Graves' hyperthyroidism and ophthalmopathy. RNA transcripts gave rise to amplified TCR beta CDR3 regions. TCR CDR3 underwent first-round RT-PCR with the HTBI primer set. Each CDR3 protein is one row after TCRdb ran MiXCR on the multiplex PCR reads. The sample yields 620,000 or so distinct CDR3 sequences, 14% seen once. Sequencing was done on a sample of blood. Receptor source: a woman aged 45-59 years with Graves' ophthalmopathy.

This clonotype was seen at least ten times. V is TRBV10-3 and J is TRBJ2-5, with D tentatively TRBD1 or TRBD2 (5 bases each). The V gene's germline CDR1 is ENHRY and CDR2 SYGVKD. This CDR3 has 13 residues. The V and J ends lost 4 bases and 0 bases respectively, with 6 bases between them. The CDR3 nucleotides read TGTGCCATCAGTGGGGGACACCAAGAGACCCAGTACTTC. Its protein product is CAISGGHQETQYF.

This rearrangement joins TRBV28 to TRBJ2-2; a possible D gene is TRBD2 (5 bases). The CDR3 has 12 amino acids. Trimming stripped 5 bases from V and 6 bases from J, with 7 bases between. Germline V gene lookup returns CDR1 MDHEN and CDR2 SYDVKM. The CDR3 DNA follows: TGTGCCAGCAGTGCGAGGGCCGGGGAGCTGTTTTTT. Residues: CASSARAGELFF.

The V call is TRBV6-2 or TRBV6-3, the J call TRBJ2-6; 8 positions agree with TRBD1. The CDR3 runs 18 residues. V shed 6 bases and J 0 bases; nucleotides not matched to a gene: 10. The germline gives CDR1 MNHEY, CDR2 SVGEGT. CDR3 amino acids: CASRTRTGPFSGANVLTF. In DNA, the CDR3 is TGTGCCAGCAGAACAAGGACAGGGCCCTTCTCTGGGGCCAACGTCCTGACTTTC.

This clonotype was seen repeatedly, ten times or more. CDR3 in DNA: TGTGCCAGCAGCTTAGAAGTCATCCTGAACACTGAAGCTTTCTTT. As protein: CASSLEVILNTEAFF. This chain links TRBV7-9 with TRBJ1-1; D is uncertain. This CDR3 is 15 amino acids long. V was trimmed by 1 base and J by 0 bases, leaving 9 bases between them. CDR1 and CDR2 from the germline V gene are SEHNR and FQNEAQ (reference sequence).

This clonotype was counted a few times. The chain uses TRBV29-1 and TRBJ2-7; either TRBD1 or TRBD2 may fit D (5 bases each). The V end lost 7 bases, the J end lost 0 bases, and 13 bases lay between the germline ends. The CDR3 runs 13 residues. CDR1 is SQVTM, CDR2 ANQGSEA, per germline. The CDR3 DNA is TGCAGCGCTGTGGGACGGAGCTCCTACGAGCAGTACTTC. Translating it yields CSAVGRSSYEQYF.

The chain uses TRBV7-9 and TRBJ1-2; a weak D match, TRBD1 (6 bases). The germline V gene encodes CDR1 SEHNR and CDR2 FQNEAQ (reference sequence). This CDR3 is built from 15 residues. V was pared by 2 bases and J by 4 bases, with 14 bases between. CDR3 region: CASSLLSQGPYGYTF. CDR3 DNA sequence: TGTGCCAGCAGCTTATTATCCCAGGGGCCCTATGGCTACACCTTC.

In this sample, this clonotype turned up many times. The genes are TRBV14 and TRBJ2-1; 10 bases map to TRBD2. The CDR3 runs to 16 residues. The J segment lost 4 bases and the V segment lost 4 bases, leaving 7 bases of the junction unmatched. Germline CDR1 reads SGHDN; CDR2 reads FVKESK. The CDR3 loop reads CASSPTGLAAYNEQFF. CDR3 nucleotide sequence: TGTGCCAGCAGCCCCACTGGACTAGCGGCATACAATGAGCAGTTCTTC.

This clonotype was detected ten times or more. This sequence joins TRBV14 and TRBJ2-7, with 9 bases that match TRBD1. The CDR3 runs to 17 residues. Germline V CDR1 and CDR2: SGHDN, FVKESK. Trimming at V came to 3 bases and at J to 5 bases, leaving 14 bases not matched to a gene. The CDR3 DNA is TGTGCCAGCAGCCACTTAACCGGGACAGGGTACGGGAACGAGCAGTACTTC. Amino acids: CASSHLTGTGYGNEQYF. The full variable domain, in which reference TRBV14 and TRBJ2-7 provide the parts outside the CDR3, is EAGVTQFPSHSVIEKGQTVTLRCDPISGHDNLYWYRRVMGKEIKFLLHFVKESKQDESGMPNNRFLAERTGGTYSTLKVQPAELEDSGVYFCASSHLTGTGYGNEQYFGPGTRLTVT.

This clonotype appeared a few times. The rearrangement uses TRBV5-1 and TRBJ1-2; tentative D call: TRBD1 (6 bases). The CDR3 is made up of 15 amino acids. Per the germline V gene, CDR1 is SGHRS and CDR2 is YFSETQ. Trimming stripped 0 bases from V and 7 bases from J, with 16 bases between. The CDR3 loop is CASSLARGQRSGYTF. The CDR3 DNA sequence: TGCGCCAGCAGCTTGGCCCGTGGACAGCGTAGTGGCTACACCTTC.

The chain links TRBV27 to TRBJ1-2; D ambiguous. CDR1 and CDR2 (germline): MNHEY, SMNVEV (reference sequence). The CDR3 is 15 amino acids. Trimming removed 3 bases from V and 1 base from J, with 12 bases in between. CDR3 in amino acids: CASSFTTQVNYGYTF. CDR3 bases: TGTGCCAGCAGTTTTACCACGCAGGTTAACTATGGCTACACCTTC.

The chain joins TRBV20-1 to TRBJ2-7; D possibly uses TRBD1 or TRBD2 (5 bases each). This CDR3 is built from 12 residues. Trimming took 4 bases from V and 7 from J, leaving 14 bases between them. Germline V lookup: CDR1 DFQATT, CDR2 SNEGSKA (reference sequence). CDR3 nucleotide sequence: TGCAGTGCTATTGCAGGGAGAAGGGAGCAGTACTTC. It specifies CSAIAGRREQYF.

This clonotype was counted between two and nine times. V is TRBV25-1 and J is TRBJ1-1, with D maybe TRBD1 (5 bases). Trimming shortened V by 2 bases and J by 4 bases, and 14 bases separated the two germline ends. CDR1 and CDR2 from the germline V gene are MGHDK and SYGVNS. CDR3 size: 15 residues. CDR3 DNA: TGTGCCAGCAGTGAAAACCCAGGGAGCACCACTGAAGCTTTCTTT. Translating it yields CASSENPGSTTEAFF. Complete variable domain (other parts from reference TRBV25-1 and TRBJ1-1): EADIYQTPRYLVIGTGKKITLECSQTMGHDKMYWYQQDPGMELHLIHYSYGVNSTEKGDLSSESTVSRIRTEHFPLTLESARPSHTSQYLCASSENPGSTTEAFFGQGTRLTVV.

In its sample, this clonotype was seen many times. The chain couples TRBV18 to TRBJ2-7; either TRBD1 or TRBD2 may supply D (5 bases each). V gave up 5 bases and J gave up 9 bases, with 17 bases separating them. The CDR3 is 13 residues long. Germline V gene data show CDR1 as KGHSH and CDR2 as LQKENI. CDR3 DNA sequence: TGTGCCAGCTCATCCCGGGACGGAAGGTCGCAGTACTTC. Its protein is CASSSRDGRSQYF. Combining the CDR3 with reference TRBV18 and TRBJ2-7 gives the whole variable domain NAGVMQNPRHLVRRRGQEARLRCSPMKGHSHVYWYRQLPEEGLKFMVYLQKENIIDESGMPKERFSAEFPKEGPSILRIQQVVRGDSAAYFCASSSRDGRSQYFGPGTRLTVT.

The chain couples TRBV5-6 to TRBJ2-1; 9 bases align to TRBD2. The CDR3 contains 15 residues. In germline, CDR1 is SGHDT, CDR2 YYEEEE. Unmatched junction bases numbered 12, after V lost 7 bases and J lost 7 bases. The CDR3 DNA reads TGTGCCAGCCTTTTGGGACTAGCAACTACAAATGAGCAGTTCTTC. This encodes CASLLGLATTNEQFF.

Ten or more counts support this clonotype. The CDR3 reads CASSQDGGVGYEQYF. The CDR3 region has the DNA TGTGCCAGCAGCCAAGATGGGGGAGTGGGGTACGAGCAGTACTTC. V gene TRBV3-1 combines with J gene TRBJ2-7; tentatively, D is TRBD1 or TRBD2 (5 bases each). There are 15 residues in the CDR3. V was shortened by 0 bases and J by 4 bases, with 13 bases between the two germline ends. Germline CDR1 reads LGHDT; CDR2 reads YNNKEL (reference sequence).

This clonotype was recorded at least ten times. This chain links TRBV18 with TRBJ1-2; weak D call: TRBD1 (6 bases). The CDR3 length is 12 residues. Trimming pared 8 bases from V and 3 bases from J, leaving 10 bases between. Germline-derived CDR1 and CDR2 are KGHSH and LQKENI. The CDR3 loop is CASAYRDYGYTF. DNA of the CDR3: TGTGCCAGCGCTTACAGGGACTATGGCTACACCTTC. Full variable domain (rest looked up from reference TRBV18 and TRBJ1-2): NAGVMQNPRHLVRRRGQEARLRCSPMKGHSHVYWYRQLPEEGLKFMVYLQKENIIDESGMPKERFSAEFPKEGPSILRIQQVVRGDSAAYFCASAYRDYGYTFGSGTRLTVV.

The rearrangement links TRBV20-1 to TRBJ2-7, with TRBD2 matching 10 bases. The CDR3 covers 17 residues. The V and J ends lost 1 base and 1 base, in that order; junction bases with no gene match: 10. From germline, CDR1 is DFQATT and CDR2 SNEGSKA (reference sequence). The CDR3 region has the DNA TGCAGTGCTAGAGGGACTAGCGGCCACTCGGGGTCCTACGAGCAGTACTTC. It translates to CSARGTSGHSGSYEQYF.

This clonotype was detected many times. The chain links TRBV6-2 or TRBV6-3 to TRBJ1-1, with 8 bases that match TRBD1. The CDR3 is 11 amino acids. V shed 8 bases, J shed 10 bases, and the junction held 6 bases outside the gene matches. Germline V CDR1 and CDR2: MNHEY, SVGEGT. The CDR3: CASGQGKRAFF. DNA of the CDR3: TGTGCCAGCGGACAGGGAAAAAGAGCTTTCTTT.

This clonotype was counted many times. This chain connects TRBV15 to TRBJ2-1; 9 bases align to TRBD2. The length of the CDR3 is 16 residues. Looked up from germline, CDR1 is LNHNV and CDR2 is YYDKDF (reference sequence). With 0 bases clipped from V and 8 bases from J, the junction kept 8 bases outside the gene matches. The CDR3 protein is CATSRDAAGGRHEQFF. In nucleotides, the CDR3 is TGTGCCACCAGCAGAGATGCCGCGGGAGGGCGCCATGAGCAGTTCTTC.

This clonotype has a count of ten or more. The chain combines TRBV20-1 with TRBJ1-5, with D tentatively TRBD1 (6 bases). Between the trimmed V and J ends, which lost 1 base and 2 bases, there was a span of 12 bases. Germline CDR1 is DFQATT and CDR2 is SNEGSKA (reference sequence). The CDR3 is 15 residues long. The CDR3 DNA reads TGCAGTGCTAGAGTTGAGGGGGTGGGCAATCAGCCCCAGCATTTT. This sequence encodes CSARVEGVGNQPQHF.

The chain recombines TRBV7-2 with TRBJ1-1; 7 bases are a match to TRBD1. The CDR3 has 14 amino acids. Germline V lookup: CDR1 SGHTA, CDR2 FQGNSA. The ends lost 5 bases at V and 0 bases at J; junction bases unmatched: 3. CDR3 sequence reads: CASSATGVNTEAFF. As DNA, the CDR3 is TGTGCCAGCAGCGCCACAGGGGTGAACACTGAAGCTTTCTTT.

The J gene is TRBJ1-2, the V gene TRBV6-1; 7 bases line up with TRBD1. CDR3 length: 15 amino acids. J lost 6 bases, V lost 2 bases, and 9 bases had no gene match. Looked up from germline, CDR1 is MNHNS and CDR2 is SASEGT. CDR3: CASSERTGVLNGYTF. The DNA of the CDR3 is TGTGCCAGCAGTGAACGGACAGGCGTGTTAAATGGCTACACCTTC.

This clonotype came up many times. DNA for the CDR3: TGTGCCACCAGCAGAGATCGCGGGACAGGGGCCGTATACACTGAAGCTTTCTTT. Translation gives CATSRDRGTGAVYTEAFF. This chain uses TRBV15 with TRBJ1-1; 10 bases match TRBD1. In germline, CDR1 is LNHNV, CDR2 YYDKDF (reference sequence). This CDR3 is 18 amino acids long. V gave up 0 bases and J gave up 3 bases; unmatched junction bases: 10.

The rearrangement links TRBV12-5 to TRBJ1-5; possible D gene TRBD1, 6 bases. V was pared by 0 bases and J by 7 bases, with 16 bases between. Germline V gene lookup returns CDR1 LGHNT and CDR2 FRNRAP. The CDR3 covers 16 residues. Here the CDR3 reads CASGLVVGAQGQPQHF. Written as DNA, the CDR3 is TGTGCTAGTGGTTTGGTCGTGGGGGCCCAGGGACAGCCCCAGCATTTT.

The chain carries TRBV20-1 and TRBJ2-7; TRBD2 aligns across 12 bases. The CDR3 is 15 residues long. The V and J ends lost 5 bases and 1 base, in that order; junction bases with no gene match: 6. Per the germline V gene, CDR1 is DFQATT and CDR2 is SNEGSKA (reference sequence). In DNA form, the CDR3 reads TGCAGTGCTTTTGGACTAGCGGGAAGTTCCTACGAGCAGTACTTC. It is translated as CSAFGLAGSSYEQYF.